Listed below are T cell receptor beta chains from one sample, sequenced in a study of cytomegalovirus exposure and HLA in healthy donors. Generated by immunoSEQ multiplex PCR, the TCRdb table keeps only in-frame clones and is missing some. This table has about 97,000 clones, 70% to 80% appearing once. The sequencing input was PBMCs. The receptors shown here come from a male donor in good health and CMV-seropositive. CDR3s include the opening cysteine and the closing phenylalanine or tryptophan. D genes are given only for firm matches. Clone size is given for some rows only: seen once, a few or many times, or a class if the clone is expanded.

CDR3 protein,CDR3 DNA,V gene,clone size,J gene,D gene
CASGRPGRHYGYTF,TGTGCCAGCGGCAGACCCGGGAGGCACTATGGCTACACCTTC,TRBV28,.,TRBJ1-2,.
CASSLRTADGEQFF,TGTGCCAGCAGCTTACGGACTGCCGACGGTGAGCAGTTCTTC,TRBV11-2,.,TRBJ2-1,.
CASSLDRGVLGETQYF,TGCGCCAGCAGCTTGGATCGTGGGGTACTAGGGGAGACCCAGTACTTC,TRBV5-1,.,TRBJ2-5,.
CAGSRGQTGGYTF,TGTGCCGGCAGCCGGGGACAGACTGGGGGCTACACCTTC,TRBV7-9,.,TRBJ1-2,TRBD1
CASSTPGPRDTQYF,TGTGCCAGTAGTACCCCAGGTCCCAGGGATACGCAGTATTTT,TRBV19,.,TRBJ2-3,.
CAWSKGQGIQETQYF,TGTGCCTGGAGTAAGGGACAGGGAATACAAGAGACCCAGTACTTC,TRBV30,.,TRBJ2-5,TRBD1
CASSSGNSEKLFF,TGTGCCAGCAGTTCCGGGAATTCGGAAAAACTGTTTTTT,TRBV28,.,TRBJ1-4,.
CSVEETLTGAVSEAFF,TGCAGCGTTGAGGAGACACTGACAGGGGCGGTATCTGAAGCTTTCTTT,TRBV29-1,.,TRBJ1-1,TRBD1
CASSLNRDRDQETQYF,TGTGCCAGCAGCTTAAACCGGGACAGAGATCAAGAGACCCAGTACTTC,TRBV5-8,once,TRBJ2-5,TRBD1
CASSRTEMNTEAFF,TGTGCCAGCAGCCGCACAGAGATGAACACTGAAGCTTTCTTT,TRBV6-5,.,TRBJ1-1,.
CASRALPLGQGPYEQYF,TGTGCCAGCCGCGCTTTACCCCTTGGACAGGGACCCTACGAGCAGTACTTC,TRBV5-6,.,TRBJ2-7,TRBD1
CSVEQGRSYEQYF,TGCAGCGTTGAACAGGGCCGCTCCTACGAGCAGTACTTC,TRBV29-1,.,TRBJ2-7,.
CASSNPTGTNYGYTF,TGTGCCAGCAGTAACCCGACAGGGACTAACTATGGCTACACCTTC,TRBV6-6,.,TRBJ1-2,TRBD1
CSSHGMGEKLFF,TGTTCCAGCCACGGGATGGGCGAAAAACTGTTTTTT,TRBV7-9,.,TRBJ1-4,.
CASSLRTSGRGTGELFF,TGTGCCAGCAGCTTGCGGACTAGCGGGAGGGGGACCGGGGAGCTGTTTTTT,TRBV7-9,few,TRBJ2-2,TRBD2
CASSELPPREQYF,TGTGCCAGCAGTGAATTGCCCCCCCGCGAGCAGTACTTC,TRBV2,.,TRBJ2-7,.
CASSRGTGDNEKLFF,TGCGCCAGCAGCCGAGGGACAGGGGATAATGAAAAACTGTTTTTT,TRBV5-1,.,TRBJ1-4,TRBD1
CASSLAGDEQFF,TGTGCCAGCAGCCTAGCGGGAGATGAGCAGTTCTTC,TRBV5-6,.,TRBJ2-1,TRBD2
CASSLARRAGGVGNQPQHF,TGTGCCAGCAGCTTGGCCAGAAGGGCAGGGGGAGTGGGCAATCAGCCCCAGCATTTT,TRBV5-8,.,TRBJ1-5,TRBD1
CASSFSPPSGSFGGELFF,TGCGCCAGCAGCTTTTCCCCCCCCAGCGGGAGTTTTGGCGGGGAGCTGTTTTTT,TRBV5-1,.,TRBJ2-2,TRBD2
CASSLGLAGGREQFF,TGTGCCAGCAGCTTGGGGCTAGCGGGAGGTCGAGAGCAGTTCTTC,TRBV5-6,.,TRBJ2-1,TRBD2
CSSSWGLSNNEQFF,TGTTCCAGCAGCTGGGGCCTCTCCAACAATGAGCAGTTCTTC,TRBV7-9,.,TRBJ2-1,.
CASRINQGAHEQYF,TGTGCCAGCAGGATAAACCAGGGGGCCCACGAGCAGTACTTC,TRBV28,.,TRBJ2-7,TRBD1
CASSHPGGNNEQYF,TGTGCCAGCAGCCATCCGGGGGGGAATAACGAGCAGTACTTC,TRBV11-1,.,TRBJ2-7,TRBD2
CASTRGSYNEQFF,TGTGCCAGCACCAGGGGCTCCTACAATGAGCAGTTCTTC,TRBV2,.,TRBJ2-1,.
CAISEEAGGGRETQYF,TGTGCCATCAGTGAAGAGGCGGGAGGGGGTCGAGAGACCCAGTACTTC,TRBV10-3,.,TRBJ2-5,TRBD2
CASSLRRTGGTGELFF,TGTGCCAGCAGCTTAAGGAGAACAGGGGGTACCGGGGAGCTGTTTTTT,TRBV7-2,.,TRBJ2-2,TRBD1
CASSPDSRGEQFF,TGTGCCAGCAGTCCTGACTCTAGGGGTGAGCAGTTCTTC,TRBV2,few,TRBJ2-1,.
CASSMEETQYF,TGTGCCAGTAGTATGGAGGAGACCCAGTACTTC,TRBV19,.,TRBJ2-5,.
CASSYREQQYF,TGTGCCAGCAGTTACAGGGAGCAGCAGTACTTC,TRBV27,.,TRBJ2-7,.
CASSLDSSGPYEQYF,TGTGCCAGCAGCTTAGACTCTAGCGGCCCCTACGAGCAGTACTTC,TRBV7-9,.,TRBJ2-7,TRBD2
CASSVTSGTDTQYF,TGTGCCAGCAGTGTAACTAGCGGCACAGATACGCAGTATTTT,TRBV2,.,TRBJ2-3,TRBD2
CASSEEGGPLF,TGTGCCAGCAGTGAAGAGGGAGGGCCCCTCTTC,TRBV2,.,TRBJ2-1,TRBD2
CASSFNGQGTEAFF,TGCGCCAGCAGCTTCAACGGACAGGGCACTGAAGCTTTCTTT,TRBV5-1,.,TRBJ1-1,TRBD1
CASSQDYTGGRLDYEQYF,TGCGCCAGCAGCCAAGATTACACCGGGGGTCGTTTGGACTACGAGCAGTACTTC,TRBV4-3,.,TRBJ2-7,.
CASSGAGTRINSEQYF,TGTGCCAGCAGTGGGGCCGGGACTAGGATAAATAGCGAGCAGTACTTC,TRBV28,.,TRBJ2-7,TRBD2
CASISSGGAFF,TGTGCCAGCATTTCCTCAGGTGGAGCTTTCTTT,TRBV28,few,TRBJ1-1,.
CASRVRLADNEQFF,TGTGCCAGTAGGGTTCGTCTAGCGGATAATGAGCAGTTCTTC,TRBV19,few,TRBJ2-1,TRBD2
CASSTSGLYEQYF,TGTGCCAGCAGTACTAGCGGACTATACGAGCAGTACTTC,TRBV6-6,.,TRBJ2-7,TRBD2
CASTRTVQETQYF,TGTGCCAGCACCAGGACAGTTCAAGAGACCCAGTACTTC,TRBV13,.,TRBJ2-5,.